Each of the 23 T cell receptor beta chains below was sequenced from the same sample in a study of cytomegalovirus exposure and HLA in healthy donors (dated by TCRdb to about 2017). Libraries were prepared through the immunoSEQ multiplex PCR assay. For the multiplex PCR, a mixture combining 60 forward primers for TCR Vbeta segments and 13 reverse primers for TCR Jbeta segments was used. In its TCRdb copy, this immuneACCESS table keeps in-frame sequences only and misses some clones. Where compared with another copy, unresolved V genes explain less than half of these, and the others have no known cause. The sample table lists 95,000 or so clones, around 86% of them with a count of one. About 4.4% of the sample is held by the ten biggest clonotypes. The source material was PBMCs. These receptors all stem from a woman in her seventies in good health and CMV-seropositive.

The chain carries TRBV10-3 and TRBJ2-7, with 8 positions matching TRBD2. In germline, CDR1 is ENHRY, CDR2 SYGVKD. J was trimmed by 2 bases and V by 0 bases; bases with no gene match: 3. CDR3 size: 15 residues. CDR3: CAISESSGSPYEQYF. CDR3 DNA sequence: TGTGCCATCAGTGAGTCAAGCGGGAGTCCCTACGAGCAGTACTTC.

The rearrangement links TRBV9 to TRBJ1-1, with a weak D call TRBD1 (5 bases). Between the trimmed V and J ends, which lost 4 bases and 1 base, there was a span of 11 bases. This CDR3 has 14 amino acids. Germline-derived CDR1 and CDR2 are SGDLS and YYNGEE. The CDR3 sequence: CASSPSTGNTEAFF. The DNA of the CDR3 is TGTGCCAGCAGCCCAAGTACAGGGAACACTGAAGCTTTCTTT.

V gene TRBV5-4 combines with J gene TRBJ2-1, with D tentatively TRBD2 (5 bases). Trimming pared 2 bases from V and 9 bases from J, leaving 9 bases between. The CDR3 runs 12 residues. From germline, CDR1 is SGHNT and CDR2 YYREEE (reference sequence). The DNA for the CDR3 is TGTGCCAGCAGCTTTATACGGGGTGAGCAGTTCTTC. Protein product: CASSFIRGEQFF.

The V gene is TRBV5-4, the J gene TRBJ2-5; 8 bases agree with TRBD1. This CDR3 has 13 residues. Germline-derived CDR1 and CDR2 are SGHNT and YYREEE (reference sequence). V shed 1 base and J 5 bases; nucleotides not matched to a gene: 1. Here the CDR3 DNA reads TGTGCCAGCAGCTTGACAGGGGGGGAGACCCAGTACTTC. This sequence encodes CASSLTGGETQYF.

This clone has only one observation. The rearrangement uses TRBV12-2 and TRBJ1-1. TRBV12-2 is flagged as a pseudogene. The CDR3 sequence is 14 residues long. The CDR3 spells CASRLVRLNTEAFF. The CDR3 coding sequence is TGTGCAAGTCGCTTAGTGAGATTGAACACTGAAGCTTTCTTT.

The chain combines TRBV19 with TRBJ1-1; D not certain. Trimming removed 1 base from V and 3 bases from J, with 6 bases in between. Germline CDR1 and CDR2: LNHDA and SQIVND (reference sequence). The CDR3 runs to 13 residues. The chain's CDR3 is CASSIGEYTEAFF. CDR3 DNA: TGTGCCAGTAGTATAGGGGAGTACACTGAAGCTTTCTTT.

As regards this clone: Compared with germline, one end of the junction differs, possibly owing to a read error. This rearrangement joins TRBV7-9 to TRBJ2-2; 7 bases map to TRBD1. The germline CDR1 and CDR2 sequences are SEHNR and FQNEAQ (reference sequence). The CDR3 spans 15 residues. The CDR3 protein is CSSSLRGLGTGELFF. As DNA, the CDR3 is TGTTCCAGCAGCTTAAGGGGGCTGGGCACCGGGGAGCTGTTTTTT.

This clone was seen at least ten times. This rearrangement joins TRBV6-6 to TRBJ2-3, with TRBD1 matching 8 bases. Trimming took 5 bases from V and 5 from J; bases not matched to a gene: 3. CDR3 length equals 13 residues. In germline, CDR1 is MNHNY, CDR2 SVGAGI (reference sequence). CDR3 region: CASSHGTGDTQYF. The CDR3 region has the DNA TGTGCCAGCAGTCACGGGACAGGAGATACGCAGTATTTT.

CDR3 loop: CASSQIPAGGAREQYF. DNA for the CDR3: TGCGCCAGCAGCCAGATCCCGGCAGGGGGCGCGAGGGAGCAGTACTTC. The chain joins TRBV4-1 to TRBJ2-7; 8 bases fit TRBD1. Germline assignment: CDR1 MGHRA and CDR2 YSYEKL. The CDR3 is made up of 16 amino acids. V gave up 3 bases and J gave up 7 bases; unmatched junction bases: 14.

The chain is built from TRBV9 and TRBJ1-4, with 7 bases lining up with TRBD1. The ends lost 2 bases at V and 6 bases at J; junction bases unmatched: 7. The CDR3 is 15 amino acids. CDR1 is SGDLS and CDR2 is YYNGEE in the germline V gene. The CDR3 reads CASSVSTGMDEKLFF. CDR3 bases: TGTGCCAGCAGCGTGTCGACAGGGATGGATGAAAAACTGTTTTTT.

CDR3 coding DNA: TGTGCCAGCAGCCCTAGGGGGCTAGCGGGGCCACCCGGGGAGACCCAGTACTTC. Residues: CASSPRGLAGPPGETQYF. The V and J genes are TRBV7-2 and TRBJ2-5, with 9 bases aligning to TRBD2. CDR1 SGHTA and CDR2 FQGNSA come from the germline V gene. Trimming cost V 5 bases and J 5 bases; bases outside gene matches: 18. This CDR3 region has 18 residues.

The genes are TRBV6-6 and TRBJ2-7, with D possibly being TRBD2 (6 bases). Germline lookup yields CDR1 MNHNY and CDR2 SVGAGI (reference sequence). The CDR3 consists of 16 residues. Trimming cost V 6 bases and J 2 bases, with 20 bases left between them. The CDR3: CASSPRGSGLTYEQYF. In nucleotides, the CDR3 is TGTGCCAGCAGCCCCCGGGGGAGCGGGTTAACCTACGAGCAGTACTTC.

The J gene is TRBJ2-1, the V gene TRBV5-1; 9 bases agree with TRBD2. J lost 6 bases, V lost 3 bases, and 7 bases had no gene match. Germline CDR1 and CDR2: SGHRS and YFSETQ. The CDR3 consists of 15 residues. CDR3 region: CASSSTSGWANEQFF. CDR3 DNA sequence: TGCGCCAGCAGCTCTACTAGCGGGTGGGCCAATGAGCAGTTCTTC.

The rearrangement joins TRBV19 to TRBJ1-1; TRBD1 aligns across 8 bases. V lost 5 bases, J lost 2 bases, and 7 bases stayed unmatched. The CDR3 has 15 amino acids. Germline lookup yields CDR1 LNHDA and CDR2 SQIVND (reference sequence). Here the CDR3 DNA reads TGTGCCAGTAGTGGCGACAGGGGACTCAACACTGAAGCTTTCTTT. It specifies CASSGDRGLNTEAFF.

The V and J genes are TRBV7-3 and TRBJ1-5, with D unclear. CDR1 is SGHTA, CDR2 FQGTGA, per germline. Between the trimmed V and J ends, which lost 2 bases and 5 bases, there was a span of 7 bases. CDR3 length: 13 residues. DNA for the CDR3: TGTGCCAGCAGCTTATCCCTTGATCAGCCCCAGCATTTT. Its translation is CASSLSLDQPQHF. The complete variable domain, with remaining parts taken from reference TRBV7-3 and TRBJ1-5, reads GAGVSQTPSNKVTEKGKYVELRCDPISGHTALYWYRQSLGQGPEFLIYFQGTGAADDSGLPNDRFFAVRPEGSVSTLKIQRTERGDSAVYLCASSLSLDQPQHFGDGTRLSIL.

Concerning this clone itself: In the same sample, other DNA sequences code for this CDR3. The V call is TRBV11-2, the J call TRBJ2-7, with 12 nucleotides matching TRBD2. The CDR3 is 14 residues long. The V gene end was trimmed by 5 bases and the J gene end by 3 bases; junction bases not matched to a gene: 2. Germline V gene lookup returns CDR1 SGHAT and CDR2 FQNNGV. CDR3 sequence reads: CASSRLAGDYEQYF. In nucleotides, the CDR3 is TGTGCCAGCAGCCGACTAGCGGGAGACTACGAGCAGTACTTC.

This clone came up a few times. The chain joins TRBV6-6 to TRBJ1-2; D might be TRBD1 (6 bases). V lost 6 bases to trimming and J lost 2 bases, with 10 bases between them. The CDR3 has 13 amino acids. CDR1 MNHNY and CDR2 SVGAGI come from the germline V gene (reference sequence). As DNA, the CDR3 is TGTGCCAGCAGCCCAGGACAGAACTATGGCTACACCTTC. It codes for CASSPGQNYGYTF.

The V call is TRBV7-9, the J call TRBJ1-1, with D uncertain. This CDR3 has 12 residues. Germline assignment: CDR1 SEHNR and CDR2 FQNEAQ (reference sequence). Trimming pared 1 base from V and 8 bases from J, leaving 8 bases between. CDR3 protein: CASSLEAGEAFF. As DNA, the CDR3 is TGTGCCAGCAGCTTAGAAGCGGGGGAAGCTTTCTTT.

The J gene is TRBJ2-5, the V gene TRBV6-1, with 12 bases that match TRBD2. CDR3 length: 18 residues. Germline assignment: CDR1 MNHNS and CDR2 SASEGT. V gave up 0 bases and J gave up 5 bases; unmatched junction bases: 10. The CDR3 DNA reads as TGTGCCAGCAGTGAAGCATTCGGACTAGCGGGGCCCCGGGAGACCCAGTACTTC. Encoded protein: CASSEAFGLAGPRETQYF.

The chain is built from TRBV30 and TRBJ2-6; a weak D match, TRBD1 (5 bases). The V gene lost 7 bases and the J gene lost 3 bases, with 19 bases spanning the gap. CDR3 length: 16 residues. Germline V gene sequence: CDR1 GTSNPN, CDR2 SVGIG (reference sequence). CDR3 loop: CASTRARVDGANVLTF. DNA for the CDR3: TGTGCCTCCACCCGAGCCAGGGTGGATGGGGCCAACGTCCTGACTTTC.

This rearrangement joins TRBV5-1 to TRBJ2-1, with TRBD2 as a possible D gene (6 bases). Germline CDR1 and CDR2: SGHRS and YFSETQ. V gave up 2 bases and J gave up 2 bases, with 17 bases separating them. This CDR3 is 17 amino acids long. The CDR3 DNA follows: TGCGCCAGCAGCTTTGACTCCGGGAGACCAGCCTACAATGAGCAGTTCTTC. As protein: CASSFDSGRPAYNEQFF.

This clone was counted a few times. The rearrangement links TRBV5-8 to TRBJ1-5, with 8 bases aligning to TRBD1. This CDR3 has 14 amino acids. CDR1 is SGHTS and CDR2 is YDEGEE in the germline V gene. V was pared by 0 bases and J by 6 bases, with 2 bases of the junction left unmatched. This CDR3 is CASSLVQGAQPQHF. The DNA of the CDR3 is TGTGCCAGCAGCTTGGTGCAGGGGGCTCAGCCCCAGCATTTT.

The chain has TRBV9 and TRBJ2-5; 11 nucleotides match TRBD1. This CDR3 spans 17 amino acids. The V segment lost 4 bases and the J segment 2 bases; nucleotides outside the gene matches: 10. Looked up from germline, CDR1 is SGDLS and CDR2 is YYNGEE. The DNA for the CDR3 is TGTGCCAGCAGCTTCGGACAGGGGGCGTTTAGTCAAGAGACCCAGTACTTC. Protein: CASSFGQGAFSQETQYF.